In its sample, the clone carrying this TCR beta chain was seen a few times. Its matching antigen is unknown. The data stem from a study of T cells after yellow fever vaccination. About the research overall: Fractions of low cell number were prepared using SMART-Seq v4 Ultra Low Input. General observations from the study: There was a small share of clonotypes that showed up in both the CD4 and CD8 compartments. One caveat is that FACS-sorted repertoires could contain abundant clonotypes contaminating from the bulk population.

UMIs and a universal primer site were added when TCR cDNA was made by 5'RACE template switching. A single record per CDR3 protein comes from TCRdb applying MiXCR to the 5' RACE reads. Here the sample spans about 630,000 distinct CDR3 sequences, 9% to 15% being singletons. CDR1 and CDR2 from the germline V gene are SGHRS and YFSETQ. The CDR3 runs to 15 residues. The V and J ends lost 4 bases and 6 bases, in that order; junction bases with no gene match: 5. This TCR came from a man between 25 and 39 years old who received the YFV17D yellow fever vaccine. This chain joins TRBV5-1 and TRBJ2-3; 13 positions match TRBD2. The source was PBMCs, collected on the day of the yellow fever booster vaccination. CDR3 sequence (DNA): TGCGCCAGCAGCGGACTAGCGGGAGCTGTTGATACGCAGTATTTT. This gives the protein CASSGLAGAVDTQYF. Drawing the rest from reference TRBV5-1 and TRBJ2-3, the complete variable domain is KAGVTQTPRYLIKTRGQQVTLSCSPISGHRSVSWYQQTPGQGLQFLFEYFSETQRNKGNFPGRFSGRQFSNSRSEMNVSTLELGDSALYLCASSGLAGAVDTQYFGPGTRLTVL.